The source of this T cell receptor beta chain is a study of beta chain features in type 1 diabetes (dated by TCRdb to 2017 to 2018). Study-level background: Patients and healthy donors did not differ in mean age, gender distribution, total cell number or subset yield. In the study, TCRB repertoires of sorted circulating CD4+ T cell subsets from recently diagnosed type 1 diabetes patients were compared with those of matched healthy donors. Across all samples, fewer than 110,000,000 sorted cells were examined, and cell number per subset correlated strongly with RNA yield. Whereas all 30 or so donors provided naive and central memory subsets, regulatory and stem cell-like memory subsets were isolated from just 8 patients and roughly 8 healthy donors.

A single peripheral blood draw of 90 to 150 mL on average was collected from each donor into heparinised tubes. Using a panel that included CD45RO, CCR7, CD25, CD127, CD95 and CD27, naive, central memory, regulatory and stem cell-like memory CD4+ T cells were sorted on a BD FACSAria II. Purity was above 98% for every sorted population. Right away, PBMCs were isolated by Lymphoprep density gradient centrifugation and were stained directly, with no culture step. Samples were stained and sorted in pairs, with one healthy donor and one patient per experiment, so that batch effects were minimized. The High Capacity cDNA Reverse Transcription Kit was used to reverse transcribe all of the isolated RNA, meaning that expressed TCRB transcripts were what got sequenced. Deep immunoSEQ sequencing was performed on naive, central memory and regulatory T cell samples, with an average of roughly 3.3 million total reads per sample. After sorted cells were lysed in RLT buffer, RNA was extracted with DNase-treated RNeasy Micro or Mini kits, with the choice depending on cell number. To prevent cross-contamination, every cell subset was processed on its own, while patient and healthy donor samples were processed together. The immunoSEQ multiplex PCR was used to amplify TCRB sequences from cDNA, yielding 87-bp fragments that span the CDR3 region. Sequencing of the amplicons was done on the Illumina HiSeq platform. The paper's data handling went like this. PCR bias was corrected computationally using synthetic template baselines, and reads within Hamming distance 2 were collapsed, with unmergeable singletons discarded. Reads were aligned to IMGT to assign V, D and J genes, CDR3 length, and insertions or deletions at six rearrangement sites. Within each subset, clonotype counts were normalized to sorted cell number, after which true diversity and Gini coefficients were computed with the tcR R package. The overlap coefficient, calculated on TCRB nucleotide sequences, was used to quantify repertoire sharing. As a proxy for the pre-selection repertoire, out-of-frame TCRB sequences from naive cells were analyzed. TCRdb carries this immuneACCESS record with in-frame sequences only. Its versions omit some clonotypes, under half of them owing to an unresolved V gene in the studies checked, with the rest unexplained. The V and J calls and the clone size are those of that table, but D and trimming were determined from the DNA. A total of about 300,000 clones appear in this sample, about 13% of them only once. The ten largest make up roughly 0.015% of the sample.

Study-wide findings and limitations: Fewer insertions and more nucleotide deletions at VDJ recombination sites were observed in patients with type 1 diabetes, implying thymic rearrangement abnormalities. Because cDNA was sequenced instead of genomic DNA, highly expressing activated cells could be over-represented, though the groups showed no difference in activation or CD3 levels. Type 1 diabetes patients showed a moderate but significant shortening of TCRB CDR3 length in all four CD4+ subsets. PCR may preferentially amplify shorter templates, but because patient and control samples were amplified and corrected together, any resulting skew would affect both groups equally. Naive, central memory and regulatory TCRB repertoires appeared to be more alike among patients than among healthy donors. Because the HLA sub-analyses included only small numbers of individuals, any influence of HLA type on TCRB rearrangement was left unresolved.

This clone was observed a few times. Its binding antigen is unknown. Nothing much larger sits one base from this clone, and base qualities are not available. The CDR3, cysteine through phenylalanine, is 11 amino acids long. The kept DNA is CDR3 alone, 33 bases in frame from the first base. A distance of 10 bases separates the germline ends of V and J, which lose 6 bases and 8 bases respectively. CDR1 and CDR2 were assigned from the germline V gene as MNHEY and SVGAGI. The sequenced material came from naive CD4+ T cells from blood. The label giving this sample's cell subset or site can be read as: true naive CD4+ T cells. The clonotype was recovered from a woman under 30 with type 1 diabetes. The chain is assembled from TRBV6-5 and TRBJ1-2; TRBD1 could be the D gene, as 6 bases match. The CDR3 here reads CASSRQDGYTF. Read as DNA, the sequence is TGTGCCAGCAGCAGACAGGACGGCTACACCTTC.